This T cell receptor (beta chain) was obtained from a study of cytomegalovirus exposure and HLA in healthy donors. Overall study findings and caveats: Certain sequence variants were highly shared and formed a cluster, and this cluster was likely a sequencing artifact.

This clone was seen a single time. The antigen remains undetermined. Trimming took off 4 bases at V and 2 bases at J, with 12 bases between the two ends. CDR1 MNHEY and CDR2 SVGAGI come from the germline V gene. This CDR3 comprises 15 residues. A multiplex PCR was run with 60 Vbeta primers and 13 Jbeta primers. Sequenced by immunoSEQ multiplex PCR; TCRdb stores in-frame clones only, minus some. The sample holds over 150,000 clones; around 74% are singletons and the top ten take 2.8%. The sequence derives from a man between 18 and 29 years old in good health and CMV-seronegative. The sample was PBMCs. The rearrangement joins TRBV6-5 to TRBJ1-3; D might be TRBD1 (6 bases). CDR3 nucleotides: TGTGCCAGCAGTTCAACCCGGACAGCTGGAAACACCATATATTTT. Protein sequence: CASSSTRTAGNTIYF.